Presented here are 14 T cell receptor beta chains from one specimen sequenced in a study of cytomegalovirus exposure and HLA in healthy donors. The PCR employed 60 Vbeta primers together with 13 Jbeta primers. Profiling relied on immunoSEQ multiplex PCR, and the TCRdb table lists in-frame clones only, not all of them. The table has about 190,000 clones, roughly 76% seen once. Material: PBMCs. The receptors were sampled from a woman aged 30 to 39 in good health and CMV-seropositive.

This chain uses TRBV14 with TRBJ2-3; 14 bases fit TRBD2. The germline V gene encodes CDR1 SGHDN and CDR2 FVKESK. This CDR3 is 19 amino acids long. The V segment lost 3 bases and the J segment 3 bases; nucleotides outside the gene matches: 11. CDR3 DNA: TGTGCCAGCAGCCAGAAAAGGATCGGACTAGCGGGGGGAACAGATACGCAGTATTTT. Protein sequence: CASSQKRIGLAGGTDTQYF.

J is TRBJ2-3 and V is TRBV29-1, with 7 bases aligning to TRBD1. CDR3 length: 14 residues. V lost 3 bases and J lost 0; bases outside the gene matches: 3. Germline V gives CDR1 SQVTM, CDR2 ANQGSEA. The CDR3 protein is CSVDGTASTDTQYF. CDR3 sequence (DNA): TGCAGCGTTGATGGGACAGCGAGCACAGATACGCAGTATTTT.

The chain recombines TRBV5-1 with TRBJ1-4; D is possibly TRBD1 (5 bases). The ends were cut back, 0 bases at V and 4 bases at J, with 7 bases in the middle. Germline loops: CDR1 SGHRS, CDR2 YFSETQ. The CDR3 is 14 residues long. The CDR3 nucleotides are TGCGCCAGCAGCTTGGGACAGATTAATGAAAAACTGTTTTTT. It specifies CASSLGQINEKLFF. Full variable domain (rest looked up from reference TRBV5-1 and TRBJ1-4): KAGVTQTPRYLIKTRGQQVTLSCSPISGHRSVSWYQQTPGQGLQFLFEYFSETQRNKGNFPGRFSGRQFSNSRSEMNVSTLELGDSALYLCASSLGQINEKLFFGSGTQLSVL.

The rearrangement links TRBV7-8 to TRBJ2-2, with 8 bases matching TRBD2. CDR3 length equals 14 residues. The germline CDR1 and CDR2 sequences are SGHVS and FQNEAQ. The V segment lost 5 bases and the J segment 7 bases; nucleotides outside the gene matches: 6. Here the CDR3 DNA reads TGTGCCAGCAGCCCCACGGGAGGGGTCGGGGAGCTGTTTTTT. Translating gives CASSPTGGVGELFF. The variable domain in full, completed from reference TRBV7-8 and TRBJ2-2, reads GAGVSQSPRYKVAKRGQDVALRCDPISGHVSLFWYQQALGQGPEFLTYFQNEAQLDKSGLPSDRFFAERPEGSVSTLKIQRTQQEDSAVYLCASSPTGGVGELFFGEGSRLTVL.

This rearrangement joins TRBV18 to TRBJ1-3, with unresolved D. The germline gives CDR1 KGHSH, CDR2 LQKENI. The CDR3 is 14 residues long. The germline V and J ends were trimmed by 2 bases and 0 bases, with 5 bases remaining between them. This CDR3 is CASSPSGSGNTIYF. The CDR3 region has the DNA TGTGCCAGCTCACCATCGGGCTCTGGAAACACCATATATTTT. Full variable domain (outside the CDR3, taken from reference TRBV18 and TRBJ1-3): NAGVMQNPRHLVRRRGQEARLRCSPMKGHSHVYWYRQLPEEGLKFMVYLQKENIIDESGMPKERFSAEFPKEGPSILRIQQVVRGDSAAYFCASSPSGSGNTIYFGEGSWLTVV.

The V gene is TRBV20-1, the J gene TRBJ2-1, with D uncertain. CDR3 size: 9 residues. V was pared by 1 base and J by 12 bases, with 4 bases between. Germline V gives CDR1 DFQATT, CDR2 SNEGSKA (reference sequence). CDR3 loop: CSARGGQFF. CDR3 DNA: TGCAGTGCTAGAGGAGGGCAGTTCTTC.

The chain joins TRBV15 to TRBJ1-2, with D uncertain. The ends were cut back, 4 bases at V and 8 bases at J, with 20 bases in the middle. Germline V gene sequence: CDR1 LNHNV, CDR2 YYDKDF (reference sequence). The CDR3 has 15 residues. CDR3 loop: CATSTAQRTSGGYTF. As DNA, the CDR3 is TGTGCCACCAGCACGGCCCAGCGTACCTCTGGGGGCTACACCTTC.

This rearrangement joins TRBV5-1 to TRBJ2-7; TRBD1 might be the D (6 bases). Germline CDR1 and CDR2: SGHRS and YFSETQ. The ends were cut back, 4 bases at V and 6 bases at J, with 20 bases in the middle. This CDR3 has 15 amino acids. In DNA form, the CDR3 reads TGCGCCAGCAGCACGGGGAGAGGGGGAACCTCCGAGCAGTACTTC. Translating gives CASSTGRGGTSEQYF. Using reference TRBV5-1 and TRBJ2-7 for the parts outside the CDR3, the full variable domain is KAGVTQTPRYLIKTRGQQVTLSCSPISGHRSVSWYQQTPGQGLQFLFEYFSETQRNKGNFPGRFSGRQFSNSRSEMNVSTLELGDSALYLCASSTGRGGTSEQYFGPGTRLTVT.

The CDR3 DNA reads TGTGCCAGCAGCTTCCTTAGCGGGAGTTACAATGAGCAGTTCTTC. As protein: CASSFLSGSYNEQFF. V and J are TRBV11-2 and TRBJ2-1, with 9 bases aligning to TRBD2. The CDR3 runs 15 residues. In germline, CDR1 is SGHAT, CDR2 FQNNGV. The V and J ends lost 3 bases and 4 bases, in that order; junction bases with no gene match: 4.

The genes are TRBV5-4 and TRBJ1-1; no definite D call. Germline CDR1 is SGHNT and CDR2 is YYREEE (reference sequence). This CDR3 is 14 amino acids long. V was clipped by 0 bases and J by 3 bases, with 9 bases between them. CDR3 residues: CASSLVGSDTEAFF. DNA of the CDR3: TGTGCCAGCAGCTTGGTCGGGTCGGACACTGAAGCTTTCTTT.

The chain has TRBV30 and TRBJ1-2; the match to TRBD1 covers 10 bases. V shed 3 bases and J 7 bases; nucleotides not matched to a gene: 5. The CDR3 consists of 13 residues. Germline V lookup: CDR1 GTSNPN, CDR2 SVGIG (reference sequence). As DNA, the CDR3 is TGTGCCTGGAGGGGACAGGGGATTGGTGGCTACACCTTC. Protein: CAWRGQGIGGYTF.

The gene calls are TRBV19 and TRBJ1-5; D possibly corresponds to TRBD1 (6 bases). The CDR3 has 14 amino acids. Trimming stripped 7 bases from V and 4 bases from J, with 14 bases between. Germline V gives CDR1 LNHDA, CDR2 SQIVND (reference sequence). The CDR3 nucleotides are TGTGCCAGTAACCGGGACATAGTTAATCAGCCCCAGCATTTT. This translates into CASNRDIVNQPQHF.

In its sample, this clone was seen a few times. The chain employs TRBV6-1 and TRBJ1-4; D is perhaps TRBD1 (6 bases). The CDR3 runs 14 residues. CDR1 is MNHNS and CDR2 is SASEGT in the germline V gene. Trimming removed 6 bases from V and 5 bases from J, with 13 bases in between. The CDR3 nucleotides read TGTGCCAGCAGGCCCGGGACAAGCAATGAAAAACTGTTTTTT. It specifies CASRPGTSNEKLFF.

This rearrangement joins TRBV7-2 to TRBJ1-1; tentatively, D is TRBD1 (5 bases). Germline V gene lookup returns CDR1 SGHTA and CDR2 FQGNSA. V was trimmed by 2 bases and J by 2 bases, leaving 9 bases between them. The CDR3 sequence is 14 residues long. The CDR3 sequence: CASSLMGHNTEAFF. CDR3 bases: TGTGCCAGCAGCTTAATGGGGCACAACACTGAAGCTTTCTTT.